Described below is a single T cell receptor (beta chain) sequence and its context. The antigen it recognizes is unknown. No per-base quality is available; no much larger clone lies one base away. The sample originates from a study of cytomegalovirus exposure and HLA in healthy donors (dated 2017 in TCRdb). About the full investigation: An earlier analysis of approximately 550 of the donors reported approximately 290 Gb of sequence data and about 100 million unique TCR beta sequences from some 180 million T cells. Alongside the repertoire data, information on donor age, sex, ethnicity and CMV serostatus was compiled. The genetic ancestry cluster associated with self-reported Caucasian donors included 70% to 85% of the roughly 400 genotyped donors. All discovery cohort repertoires had been generated using a single sequencing platform. About 280 gigabases of sequencing data and around 90 million unique TCR sequences made up an early release that covered several hundred HLA-typed donors. Across 300 to 500 genotyped donors of the cohort, an average of about 240,000 unique TCR beta nucleotide sequences per donor were sequenced, and 15% to 20% of those sequences were non-productive. The study used immunosequencing to profile the T cell repertoires of approximately 650 subjects and linked those repertoires to cytomegalovirus serostatus. The later analysis used no new phenotypic data to find candidate immune exposures, relying instead on TCR beta sequences and their occurrence across donors. To study patterns of TCR occurrence, a later analysis re-analyzed previously published TCR beta repertoires from 650 to 750 donors and added high-resolution HLA genotyping. An earlier analysis of 450 to 750 of the donors used high-throughput TCR beta sequencing to judge whether each TCR beta V gene segment behaved as functional or pseudogenic. HLA typing covered class I and class II loci at four-digit resolution. The number of donors typed differed by locus, with about 629-630 for A, B, C, DRB1 and DQB1, 522 for DQA1, 600 to 610 for DPA1, and over 400 for DPB1. Four to six DR-DQ haplotypes were handled as single units for association and clustering, since linkage in the cohort was strong. To predict cytomegalovirus infection status, the study brought together high-throughput TCR immunosequencing, statistical association of individual TCRs with disease status, and machine learning. Along with the approximately 700-subject first cohort, a separate validation cohort of 120 different subjects was used. The aim of the study was to test whether cataloging public T cell receptors could identify signatures of past pathogen exposure. A later genetic analysis took genome-wide SNP genotypes for about 65% of the 666 donors and used that subset as a discovery cohort. What the work shows at the level of the full study, not this receptor alone: Because HLA typing was missing for some donors at each locus, association tests included only the typed subset. Specific HLA alleles were associated with over 15,000 TCR beta sequences at a false discovery rate of 0.05 in a later analysis. Because the 87-base-pair reads could not distinguish some IMGT-functional V segments, including TRBV6-2 and TRBV6-3, those segments were excluded. Linkage disequilibrium might explain the correlated functional status among segregating V segments, but an unknown experimental factor could not be excluded. In an earlier analysis of 450 to 750 of the donors, most TCR beta V segments appeared in productive rearrangements about 87% or about 30% of the time, broadly matching IMGT annotations. A later analysis reported that several top co-occurrence clusters appeared linked to parvovirus B19, influenza, CMV and Epstein-Barr virus. The cohort was sequenced for TCR beta chains only, and without alpha or paired-chain data the features that could be detected were limited. In both the original and validation cohorts, the classifier was reported to diagnose cytomegalovirus status with high specificity and sensitivity. According to a later analysis, TCR association rates differed among HLA loci, with DRB1 alleles showing the most associated TCRs and HLA-C alleles showing the fewest. A later analysis found that most CMV-associated TCR beta chains appeared HLA-restricted, with HLA associations seemingly driven largely by CMV exposure. In a later analysis, HLA-associated TCR beta chains showed more clonal expansion and lower generation probabilities than non-associated chains that were equally common. The study gave a list of under 200 TCR beta chains associated with cytomegalovirus. Strong co-occurrence of HLA alleles, especially DR and DQ, made assigning TCR associations to individual alleles difficult. Because counts were too low, about 17 rarely observed V segments, including chromosome 9 orphons, were excluded from the earlier analysis of 587 of the donors. Most TCR sequences were observed very rarely across donors, whereas some public TCRs were present in many individuals. A later genetic analysis reported fewer N-insertions in productive TCRs among donors in an Asian-associated ancestry cluster than the roughly 690-donor mean. CMV serostatus was the only immune exposure information available for the cohort. A cluster of highly shared sequence variants was judged likely to represent a technical artifact of the sequencing pipeline. A further reported finding was that TCR beta sequences accurately predicted the HLA-A and HLA-B alleles for most subjects in the first cohort. The presence/absence analyses assumed that sequencing depth was roughly uniform across donors, and that assumption may not be true. It was suggested by the authors that the approach could potentially be generalized to other disease states and immunological phenotypes. In vitro tests confirmed that a few of the cytomegalovirus-associated TCR beta chains recognize cytomegalovirus antigens. In a later genetic analysis, a missense DCLRE1C variant was associated with V-gene and J-gene trimming of TCR beta chains, and the association was replicated in an independent cohort.

The CDR1 and CDR2 encoded by the germline V gene are SGHTA and FQGNSA. The junction shows trimming of 5 bases on V and 5 bases on J, and the gene matches do not reach 12 bases of it. From the cysteine through the phenylalanine, the CDR3 covers 17 amino acids. Solely the CDR3 DNA is kept, with 51 bases framed from the first base. In total, approximately 610 healthy bone marrow donors made up the cohort. All cohort members were sampled while nominally healthy, although unrecorded immune exposures were likely present. The donor tested CMV seronegative and was one of the 352 seronegative cohort members. Every donor gave a peripheral blood sample, and the peripheral blood mononuclear cells from that sample were used for TCR beta sequencing. The Qiagen DNeasy Blood Extraction Kit was used to extract genomic DNA from the blood cell samples. Library method: the immunoSEQ multiplex PCR assay. A mixture of 60 forward primers for TCR Vbeta segments and 13 reverse primers for TCR Jbeta segments was used in the multiplex PCR. Amplification of the CDR3 region of rearranged TCR beta genes was performed with a multiplex PCR assay on genomic DNA. Amplified TCR beta libraries were sequenced as 87-base-pair reads on the Illumina HiSeq System. The source study handled its data this way. A later analysis tallied approximately 87 million unique TCR beta chains across the 700 or so repertoires, and around 12 million of those chains were shared by two or more donors. Raw reads were error-corrected and collapsed into unique sequences with a nearest-neighbor algorithm that merged closely related sequences to remove PCR and sequencing errors. CDR3 sequences were aligned to IMGT reference sequences to assign V, D and J gene segments. For a sequence to be retained, at least a six-nucleotide match to both a V gene segment and a J gene segment was required. A rearrangement was called productive if the CDR3 had no stop codons and remained in frame with V and J, and every other rearrangement was called non-productive. Following IMGT convention, CDR3 was defined as the stretch from the second conserved V-encoded cysteine up to the conserved J-encoded phenylalanine. Sequences without an unambiguous match to a single V gene segment were excluded from the earlier analysis of a few hundred of the donors. In an earlier analysis of a few hundred of the donors, V segments were called functional above 56.7% productive rearrangements and were called segregating when the between-donor standard deviation exceeded 5%. A statistical classification framework was built to diagnose cytomegalovirus status from the catalog of TCR beta chain sequences. V and J gene assignment, in a later analysis, came from comparing TCR nucleotide sequences with IMGT/GENE-DB human TR gene sequences. In a later analysis, CDR3 sequences and most-parsimonious VDJ recombination scenarios were assigned using the TCRdist pipeline. In a later analysis, each TCR beta chain was defined by its CDR3 amino acid sequence together with its V-gene family, and reads lacking a unique V-gene family were excluded. In a later analysis, around 600 highly shared, low-generation-probability nucleotide sequences were removed to address suspected cross-contamination and a sequencing artifact. In a later analysis, a clonal expansion index for each public chain was calculated from normalized within-repertoire ranks of inferred template counts. In a later analysis, generation probabilities were computed with a VDJ recombination model fitted to out-of-frame rearrangements, and the resulting probabilities were checked against IGoR. In a later analysis, hypergeometric tests were used to score TCR-TCR, TCR-HLA and TCR-CMV co-occurrence, with a repertoire-size bias correction applied to TCR pairs. In a later analysis, false discovery rates were estimated by permuting HLA or CMV assignments 20 times. In a later analysis, co-occurring TCRs were grouped using DBSCAN, with TCRdist sequence similarity added in when clustering inside HLA-allele-positive subsets. Co-occurrence clustering excluded repertoires with fewer than 30,000 or more than 120,000 public chains, plus five with anomalous nucleotide sharing. The immuneACCESS repertoire file appears here via TCRdb, limited to in-frame rearrangements. These files lack a portion of the clones; in checked studies, under half of the deficit traces to unresolved V genes, and the cause of the others is not known. That table furnishes V, J and clone size, whereas the DNA furnished D and trimming. The sample table contains fewer than 200,000 clones; only one count was recorded for roughly four fifths of them. The ten largest account for around 2.4% of the sample.

Sequenced material: PBMCs. The chain is made from TRBV7-2 and TRBJ1-6, with 7 junctional bases fitting TRBD1. The clonotype comes from a female donor in good health and CMV-seronegative. CDR3 loop: CASSPPVRGSDNSPLHF. The nucleotide sequence is TGTGCCAGCAGCCCCCCGGTCAGGGGGAGTGATAATTCACCCCTCCACTTT.